The 22 T cell receptor beta chains reported below all come from one sample, sequenced in a study of T cells in Graves' hyperthyroidism and ophthalmopathy. Amplified regions were TCR beta CDR3 sequences from RNA transcripts. The primer set for the first-round RT-PCR of the TCR CDR3 was HTBI. TCRdb independently ran MiXCR on the multiplex PCR reads; one entry per CDR3 protein. The table has 250,000 to 350,000 distinct CDR3 sequences, about 20% seen once; the top ten hold under 65%. Material for sequencing was blood. These receptors came from a man aged 25-45 years with Graves' ophthalmopathy.

Of note for this clonotype: The junction differs from germline at one of its ends, possibly a read error. The chain has TRBV18 and TRBJ1-2; D might be TRBD1 (6 bases). Germline CDR1 and CDR2: KGHSH and LQKENI. The CDR3 consists of 12 residues. CDR3 bases: TGTGCCAGCTCACGTCAGGAGGGGGAATTGGCCTTC. Its protein is CASSRQEGELAF.

This clonotype was seen ten or more times. V and J are TRBV6-1 and TRBJ1-1; no definite D call. The CDR3 runs 12 residues. The germline gives CDR1 MNHNS, CDR2 SASEGT. With 7 bases removed from V and 3 bases from J, the gap between germline ends came to 9 bases. The CDR3 is CASTNGHTEAFF. The DNA of the CDR3 is TGTGCCAGCACAAACGGTCACACTGAAGCTTTCTTT.

In its sample, this clonotype was seen a few times. The CDR3 DNA sequence: TGCAGCGTTGAAGGTTTAGCGGGAGAGCATGAGCAGTTCTTC. Protein sequence: CSVEGLAGEHEQFF. The chain recombines TRBV29-1 with TRBJ2-1; TRBD2 aligns across 9 bases. The CDR3 has 14 residues. The V gene end was trimmed by 1 base and the J gene end by 8 bases; junction bases not matched to a gene: 6. CDR1 is SQVTM, CDR2 ANQGSEA, per germline.

This chain links TRBV7-9 with TRBJ2-6; D is unclear. CDR3 length: 14 residues. Germline values: CDR1 SEHNR, CDR2 FQNEAQ (reference sequence). V was trimmed by 8 bases and J by 0 bases, leaving 8 bases between them. The CDR3 sequence is CASYLPSGANVLTF. CDR3 DNA: TGTGCCAGCTACCTCCCCTCTGGGGCCAACGTCCTGACTTTC.

As regards this clonotype: One junction end does not reproduce the germline sequence, and a read error may be involved. The chain recombines TRBV18 with TRBJ1-3; D unresolved. The V gene's germline CDR1 is KGHSH and CDR2 LQKENI. The CDR3 is 16 amino acids. CDR3 protein: CASSPRRRLSGDTIYF. The CDR3 region has the DNA TGTGCCAGCTCACCACGGAGGCGGCTCTCTGGAGACACCATATATTTT.

V is TRBV5-1 and J is TRBJ2-7; 14 positions match TRBD2. The trim removed 4 bases at V and 3 bases at J, leaving 12 bases unmatched. The CDR3 runs to 18 residues. From germline, CDR1 is SGHRS and CDR2 YFSETQ. CDR3 DNA sequence: TGCGCCAGCAGCAAAAAGGGACTAGCGGGAGAACGTATCTACGAGCAGTACTTC. It translates to CASSKKGLAGERIYEQYF.

This clonotype occurred a few times. This sequence joins TRBV19 and TRBJ1-4; D is perhaps TRBD1 (5 bases). The CDR3 runs to 16 residues. Germline V CDR1 and CDR2: LNHDA, SQIVND (reference sequence). V was cut by 4 bases and J by 4 bases, with 16 bases left in between. The CDR3 protein is CASSRGGGSGNEKLFF. CDR3 DNA: TGTGCCAGTAGTAGGGGCGGGGGGTCGGGTAATGAAAAACTGTTTTTT.

The V and J genes are TRBV12-3 or TRBV12-4 and TRBJ1-5; D perhaps matches TRBD1 (6 bases). CDR3 length: 14 residues. Trimming pared 5 bases from V and 6 bases from J, leaving 14 bases between. CDR3 in amino acids: CASSQGQRGQPQHF. The CDR3, as DNA: TGTGCCAGCAGTCAGGGACAAAGGGGTCAGCCCCAGCATTTT.

This clonotype was detected many times. The CDR3 protein is CASSLNVGGGGDEQFF. The CDR3 DNA sequence: TGTGCCAGCAGCCTCAACGTGGGGGGAGGGGGGGATGAGCAGTTCTTC. The V gene is TRBV28, the J gene TRBJ2-1; D might be TRBD2 (7 bases). Trimming stripped 6 bases from V and 8 bases from J, with 23 bases between. CDR1 is MDHEN and CDR2 is SYDVKM in the germline V gene. CDR3 length: 16 residues.

This clonotype has a handful of counts. This chain uses TRBV5-5 with TRBJ2-3, with 7 bases fitting TRBD1. V gave up 2 bases and J gave up 4 bases; unmatched junction bases: 4. Germline V gene data show CDR1 as SGHKS and CDR2 as YYEKEE (reference sequence). The CDR3 runs to 14 residues. The CDR3 is CASSFGQGADTQYF. CDR3 nucleotides: TGTGCCAGCAGCTTTGGCCAGGGGGCAGATACGCAGTATTTT.

This chain links TRBV18 with TRBJ2-7, with TRBD2 identical over 7 bases. J gave up 3 bases and V 1 base, and 6 bases lay outside the gene matches. The CDR3 has 15 residues. Germline values: CDR1 KGHSH, CDR2 LQKENI. CDR3 protein: CASSPLQTSSYEQYF. As DNA, the CDR3 is TGTGCCAGCTCACCACTACAGACTAGCAGCTACGAGCAGTACTTC.

The chain employs TRBV28 and TRBJ1-5; D is perhaps TRBD1 (5 bases). This CDR3 is built from 13 residues. Trimming shortened V by 11 bases and J by 2 bases, and 13 bases separated the two germline ends. CDR1 and CDR2 (germline): MDHEN, SYDVKM. This chain's CDR3 is CAGQGSGNQPQHF. DNA for the CDR3: TGTGCCGGCCAGGGTTCGGGCAATCAGCCCCAGCATTTT. Based on the CDR3 plus reference TRBV28 and TRBJ1-5, the full variable domain is DVKVTQSSRYLVKRTGEKVFLECVQDMDHENMFWYRQDPGLGLRLIYFSYDVKMKEKGDIPEGYSVSREKKERFSLILESASTNQTSMYLCAGQGSGNQPQHFGDGTRLSIL.

V usage is TRBV7-9 and J usage is TRBJ2-1; a possible D gene is TRBD2 (6 bases). V gave up 5 bases and J gave up 8 bases, with 13 bases separating them. This CDR3 region has 13 residues. Germline V lookup: CDR1 SEHNR, CDR2 FQNEAQ (reference sequence). As DNA, the CDR3 is TGTGCCAGCAGCCTCCGGGAGTATTATGAGCAGTTCTTC. Translation gives CASSLREYYEQFF.

DNA for the CDR3: TGTGCCAGCAGCCCACCGAACAGGGACAGGGGTCCCATGAACACTGAAGCTTTCTTT. This translates into CASSPPNRDRGPMNTEAFF. V is TRBV7-9 and J is TRBJ1-1; TRBD1 matches 10 bases. V trimming: 5 bases; J trimming: 0 bases; junction bases outside the gene matches: 15. Germline CDR1 reads SEHNR; CDR2 reads FQNEAQ (reference sequence). The CDR3 length is 19 residues.

There are many counts of this clonotype. The rearrangement links TRBV11-2 to TRBJ2-2; tentative D call: TRBD2 (5 bases). The CDR3 spans 14 residues. Deletions cut 1 base from V and 4 bases from J, with 7 bases between. Germline V gene sequence: CDR1 SGHAT, CDR2 FQNNGV. The DNA for the CDR3 is TGTGCCAGCAGCTTAGGAGGGAGCACCGGGGAGCTGTTTTTT. This codes for CASSLGGSTGELFF.

This clonotype was seen more than once but under ten times. The CDR3 protein is CASSPGAPTDTQYF. DNA of the CDR3: TGTGCCAGCAGCCCGGGAGCCCCCACAGATACGCAGTATTTT. The chain employs TRBV12-3 or TRBV12-4 and TRBJ2-3; D may be TRBD2 (6 bases). Trimming took off 6 bases at V and 2 bases at J, with 12 bases between the two ends. The CDR3 sequence is 14 residues long.

At least ten counts were recorded for this clonotype. V and J are TRBV11-2 and TRBJ1-1; D ambiguous. Germline loops: CDR1 SGHAT, CDR2 FQNNGV. This CDR3 has 13 residues. Trimming took off 2 bases at V and 1 base at J, with 5 bases between the two ends. The CDR3 region has the DNA TGTGCCAGCAGCTTAAACGGGAACACTGAAGCTTTCTTT. The encoded protein is CASSLNGNTEAFF.

This clonotype was counted once. V and J are TRBV2 and TRBJ2-1, with 9 positions matching TRBD2. CDR3 length: 11 amino acids. The V gene's germline CDR1 is SNHLY and CDR2 FYNNEI. The V and J ends lost 7 bases and 12 bases, in that order; junction bases with no gene match: 4. CDR3 region: CASMREGRQFF. The CDR3, as DNA: TGTGCCAGCATGCGGGAGGGCCGGCAGTTCTTC.

The chain combines TRBV20-1 with TRBJ2-5; TRBD2 is a possible D gene (6 bases). V was clipped by 2 bases and J by 5 bases, with 27 bases between them. CDR1 is DFQATT, CDR2 SNEGSKA, per germline (reference sequence). The CDR3 is 18 amino acids. The CDR3 reads CSARPRSKLGGNRETQYF. In DNA form, the CDR3 reads TGCAGTGCTAGACCACGATCCAAGCTGGGCGGGAATCGGGAGACCCAGTACTTC.

This clonotype was counted at least ten times. This chain joins TRBV20-1 and TRBJ2-1, with D unresolved. Germline assignment: CDR1 DFQATT and CDR2 SNEGSKA (reference sequence). The germline V and J ends were trimmed by 6 bases and 9 bases, with 18 bases remaining between them. This CDR3 has 13 amino acids. CDR3 in amino acids: CSARKLLSSEQFF. As DNA, the CDR3 is TGCAGTGCGCGTAAGCTGCTCTCAAGTGAGCAGTTCTTC.

This clonotype has ten or more counts. This chain uses TRBV2 with TRBJ2-3, with 7 bases identical to TRBD1. This CDR3 has 12 amino acids. V trimming: 10 bases; J trimming: 5 bases; junction bases outside the gene matches: 6. The germline V gene has CDR1 SNHLY and CDR2 FYNNEI. The CDR3 DNA is TGTGCCACCGACAGGGTTCGAGATACGCAGTATTTT. Translation: CATDRVRDTQYF.

This clonotype came up once. At one end, the junction sequence differs from germline, possibly due to a read error. The V call is TRBV7-7, the J call TRBJ2-1; D remains ambiguous. In germline, CDR1 is SSHAT, CDR2 FNYEAQ (reference sequence). This CDR3 region has 15 residues. The DNA of the CDR3 is TGTGCTAGCAGCTTAACTCCGGCGGACTACAATGAGCAGTTCTTC. Its translation is CASSLTPADYNEQFF.